This TCR beta chain was captured by sequencing in a study of T-cell reconstitution after alpha-beta-depleted transplantation in children. Regarding the study as a whole: One year after transplant, T-cell counts and diversity came mostly from newly produced T cells. For some patients, TCRbeta diversity was high at day 60 because of recipient T cells and thymic progenitors that survived. As was reported, about two months after transplant, alpha-beta T cells came from several hundred expanded graft clones.

This clonotype was recorded at least ten times. Antigen specificity is unknown. Preparation of the TCRbeta library was carried out with unique molecular identifiers. TCRdb re-called the PCR reads with MiXCR, one entry per CDR3 protein. Of 550,000 to 800,000 distinct CDR3 sequences in the sample, under 15% were seen once. This CDR3 spans 14 amino acids. Trimming stripped 4 bases from V and 3 bases from J, with 14 bases between. The germline V gene has CDR1 SGHDT and CDR2 YYEEEE. Sequences were derived from PBMCs, sampled before TCRalphabeta/CD19-depleted stem cell transplant. The TCR sequence derives from a girl aged 2 to 10 with congenital amegakaryocytic thrombocytopenia, due to receive a stem cell transplant. This chain joins TRBV5-6 and TRBJ2-7, with D possibly TRBD1 on 6 matching bases. DNA for the CDR3: TGTGCCAGCAGCCTGGACAGATCCCACTACGAGCAGTACTTC. Translating gives CASSLDRSHYEQYF.